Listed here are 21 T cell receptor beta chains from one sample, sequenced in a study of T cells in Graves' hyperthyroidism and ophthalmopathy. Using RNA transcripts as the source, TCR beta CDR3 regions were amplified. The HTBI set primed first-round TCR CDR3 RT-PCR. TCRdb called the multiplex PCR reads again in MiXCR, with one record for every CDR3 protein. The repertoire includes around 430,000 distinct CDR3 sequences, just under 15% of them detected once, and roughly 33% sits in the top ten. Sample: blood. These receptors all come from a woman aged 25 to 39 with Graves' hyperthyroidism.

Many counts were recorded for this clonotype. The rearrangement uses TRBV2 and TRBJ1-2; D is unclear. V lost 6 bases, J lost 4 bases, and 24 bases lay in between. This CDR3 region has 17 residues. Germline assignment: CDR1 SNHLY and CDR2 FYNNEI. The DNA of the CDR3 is TGTGCCAGCAGCGGTCCCGGACTAATTGGAGGTAGCTATGGCTACACCTTC. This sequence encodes CASSGPGLIGGSYGYTF.

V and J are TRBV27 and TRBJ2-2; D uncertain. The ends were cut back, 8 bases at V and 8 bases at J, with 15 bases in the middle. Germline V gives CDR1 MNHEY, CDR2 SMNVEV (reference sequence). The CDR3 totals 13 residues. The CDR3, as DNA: TGTGCCAGCGCCCCGGGTTTTCCGGGGGAGCTGTTTTTT. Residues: CASAPGFPGELFF.

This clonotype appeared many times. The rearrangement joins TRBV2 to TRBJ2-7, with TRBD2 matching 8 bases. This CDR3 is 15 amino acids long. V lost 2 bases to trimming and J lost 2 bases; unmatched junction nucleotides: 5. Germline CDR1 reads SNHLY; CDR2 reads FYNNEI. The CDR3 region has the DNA TGTGCCAGCAGTGAACGGAGCGGGGGTACCTACGAGCAGTACTTC. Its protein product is CASSERSGGTYEQYF.

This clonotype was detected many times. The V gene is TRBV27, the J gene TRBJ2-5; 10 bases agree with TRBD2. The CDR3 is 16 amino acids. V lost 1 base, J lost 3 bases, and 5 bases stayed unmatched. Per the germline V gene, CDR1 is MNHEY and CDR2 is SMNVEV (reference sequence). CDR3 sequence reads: CASSLYGLAGEETQYF. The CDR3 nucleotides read TGTGCCAGCAGTTTATATGGGCTAGCGGGAGAAGAGACCCAGTACTTC.

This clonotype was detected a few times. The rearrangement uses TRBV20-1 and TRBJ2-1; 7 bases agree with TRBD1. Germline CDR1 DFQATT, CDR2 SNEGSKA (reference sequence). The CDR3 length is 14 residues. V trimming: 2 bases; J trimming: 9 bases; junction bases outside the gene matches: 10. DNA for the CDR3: TGCAGTGCTAGACAGACAGGGCGGTGGTTTGAGCAGTTCTTC. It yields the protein CSARQTGRWFEQFF.

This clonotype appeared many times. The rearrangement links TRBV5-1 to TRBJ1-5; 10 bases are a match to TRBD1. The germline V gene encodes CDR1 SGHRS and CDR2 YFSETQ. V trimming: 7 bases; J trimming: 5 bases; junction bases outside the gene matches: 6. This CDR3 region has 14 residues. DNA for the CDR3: TGCGCCAGCCGAACCGGGACAGGGGATCAGCCCCAGCATTTT. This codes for CASRTGTGDQPQHF.

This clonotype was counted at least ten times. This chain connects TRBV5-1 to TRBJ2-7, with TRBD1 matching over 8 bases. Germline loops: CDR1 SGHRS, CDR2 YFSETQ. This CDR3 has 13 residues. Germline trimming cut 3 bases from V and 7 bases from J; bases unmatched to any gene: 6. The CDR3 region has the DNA TGCGCCAGCAGCTACCGGGACAGGAGAGAGCAGTACTTC. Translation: CASSYRDRREQYF.

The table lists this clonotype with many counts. The CDR3 DNA reads as TGTGCCAGCAGGGGGGGGGGAGGACTAGATACGCAGTATTTT. It codes for CASRGGGGLDTQYF. The chain combines TRBV28 with TRBJ2-3; 7 bases map to TRBD2. Unmatched junction bases numbered 8, after V lost 6 bases and J lost 5 bases. CDR3 size: 14 residues. Germline V gives CDR1 MDHEN, CDR2 SYDVKM.

The CDR3 reads CASSHRTSGGTYEQYF. The CDR3 DNA is TGCGCCAGCAGCCACCGGACTAGCGGGGGAACCTACGAGCAGTACTTC. The rearrangement joins TRBV4-1 to TRBJ2-7, with TRBD2 matching over 13 bases. With 3 bases clipped from V and 2 bases from J, the junction kept 4 bases outside the gene matches. Germline CDR1 and CDR2: MGHRA and YSYEKL. The CDR3 is 16 residues long.

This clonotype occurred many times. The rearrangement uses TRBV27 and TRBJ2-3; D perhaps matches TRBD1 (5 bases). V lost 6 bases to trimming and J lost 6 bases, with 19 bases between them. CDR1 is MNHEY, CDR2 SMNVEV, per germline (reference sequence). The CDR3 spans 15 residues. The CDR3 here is CASSLGATHWDTQYF. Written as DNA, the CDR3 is TGTGCCAGCAGCCTTGGGGCTACCCACTGGGATACGCAGTATTTT.

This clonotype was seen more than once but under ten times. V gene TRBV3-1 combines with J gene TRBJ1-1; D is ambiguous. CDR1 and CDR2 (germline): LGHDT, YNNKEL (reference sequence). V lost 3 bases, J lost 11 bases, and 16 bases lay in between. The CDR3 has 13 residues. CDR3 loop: CASSQGAKMGAFF. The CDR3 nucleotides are TGTGCCAGCAGCCAGGGAGCGAAAATGGGGGCTTTCTTT.

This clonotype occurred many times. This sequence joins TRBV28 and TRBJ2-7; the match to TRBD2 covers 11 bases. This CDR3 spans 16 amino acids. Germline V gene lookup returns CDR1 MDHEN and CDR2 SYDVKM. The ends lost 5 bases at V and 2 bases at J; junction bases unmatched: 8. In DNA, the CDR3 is TGTGCCAGCAGTCCGAGGCGACTAGCGGGAACCTACGAGCAGTACTTC. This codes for CASSPRRLAGTYEQYF.

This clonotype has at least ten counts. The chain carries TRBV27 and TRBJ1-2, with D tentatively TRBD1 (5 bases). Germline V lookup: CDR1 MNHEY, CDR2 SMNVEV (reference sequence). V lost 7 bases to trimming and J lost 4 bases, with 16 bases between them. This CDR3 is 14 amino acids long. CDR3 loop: CASKLKGRGYGYTF. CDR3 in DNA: TGTGCCAGCAAACTGAAGGGGAGAGGCTATGGCTACACCTTC.

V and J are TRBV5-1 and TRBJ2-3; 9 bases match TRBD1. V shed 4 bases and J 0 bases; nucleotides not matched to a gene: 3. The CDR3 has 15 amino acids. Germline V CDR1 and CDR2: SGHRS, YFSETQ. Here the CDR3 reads CASSRTGDSTDTQYF. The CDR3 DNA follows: TGCGCCAGCAGCAGGACAGGGGATAGCACAGATACGCAGTATTTT.

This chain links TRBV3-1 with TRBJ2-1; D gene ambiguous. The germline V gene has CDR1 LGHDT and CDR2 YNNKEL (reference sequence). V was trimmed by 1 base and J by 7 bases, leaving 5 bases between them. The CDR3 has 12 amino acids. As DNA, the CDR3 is TGTGCCAGCAGCCAAGGGTCAAATGAGCAGTTCTTC. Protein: CASSQGSNEQFF.

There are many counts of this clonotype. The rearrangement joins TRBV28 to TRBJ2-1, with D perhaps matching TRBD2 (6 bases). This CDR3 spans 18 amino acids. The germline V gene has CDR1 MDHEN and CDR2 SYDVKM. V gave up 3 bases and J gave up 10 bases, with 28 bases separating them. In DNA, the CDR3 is TGTGCCAGCAGTTTTGTCCGTCGGCGGGATCTTCCCCGCGGCGAGCAGTTCTTC. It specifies CASSFVRRRDLPRGEQFF.

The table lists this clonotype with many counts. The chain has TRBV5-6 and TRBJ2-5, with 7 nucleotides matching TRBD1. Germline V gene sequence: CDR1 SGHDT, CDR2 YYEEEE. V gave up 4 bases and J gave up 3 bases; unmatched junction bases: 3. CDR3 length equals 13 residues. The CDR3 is CASSDRAKETQYF. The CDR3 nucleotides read TGTGCCAGCAGCGACAGGGCAAAAGAGACCCAGTACTTC.

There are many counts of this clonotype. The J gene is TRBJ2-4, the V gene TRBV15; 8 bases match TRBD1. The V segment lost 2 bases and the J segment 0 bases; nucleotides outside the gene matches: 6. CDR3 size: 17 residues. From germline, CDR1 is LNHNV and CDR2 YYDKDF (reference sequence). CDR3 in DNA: TGTGCCACCAGCAGATGGGACAGGCGAATAGCCAAAAACATTCAGTACTTC. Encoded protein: CATSRWDRRIAKNIQYF.

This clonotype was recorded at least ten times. CDR3 in amino acids: CSAPDTDYEQYF. CDR3 sequence (DNA): TGCAGTGCCCCAGACACGGACTACGAGCAGTACTTC. V is TRBV20-1 and J is TRBJ2-7; D unclear. There are 12 residues in the CDR3. The germline V and J ends were trimmed by 6 bases and 3 bases, with 12 bases remaining between them. CDR1 is DFQATT, CDR2 SNEGSKA, per germline (reference sequence).

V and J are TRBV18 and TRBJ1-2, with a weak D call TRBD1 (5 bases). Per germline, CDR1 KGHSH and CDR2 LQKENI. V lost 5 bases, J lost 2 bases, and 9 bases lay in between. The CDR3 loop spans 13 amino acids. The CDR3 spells CASSDQGNYGYTF. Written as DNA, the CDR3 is TGTGCCAGCTCAGATCAGGGAAACTATGGCTACACCTTC.

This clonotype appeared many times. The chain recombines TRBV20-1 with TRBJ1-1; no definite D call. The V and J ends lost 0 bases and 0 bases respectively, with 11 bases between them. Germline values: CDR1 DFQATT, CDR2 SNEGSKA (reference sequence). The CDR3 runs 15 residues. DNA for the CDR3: TGCAGTGCTAGAGACCAGACGGTCATGAACACTGAAGCTTTCTTT. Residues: CSARDQTVMNTEAFF.